These 20 T cell receptor beta chains were all obtained from the same sample, sequenced in a study of blood T cell repertoires in COVID-19. Assay: immunoSEQ multiplex PCR; the TCRdb copy retains only in-frame clones and omits some. The profile covers some 87,000 clones, with more than 75% appearing a single time and roughly a fifth taken by the ten largest. The sequenced sample consisted of peripheral blood. These receptors originate from a woman of 80 years or more with active or convalescent COVID-19.

This sequence joins TRBV7-9 and TRBJ2-5; D gene ambiguous. The germline gives CDR1 SEHNR, CDR2 FQNEAQ (reference sequence). The V gene lost 0 bases and the J gene lost 2 bases, with 7 bases spanning the gap. CDR3 length: 14 amino acids. This chain's CDR3 is CASSLAEMQETQYF. The DNA for the CDR3 is TGTGCCAGCAGCTTAGCCGAGATGCAAGAGACCCAGTACTTC.

This clone was picked up a small number of times. CDR3 DNA: TGTGCCACCAGTGATCCCGACAGGTACCAAGAGACCCAGTACTTC. Translation: CATSDPDRYQETQYF. The V and J genes are TRBV24-1 and TRBJ2-5; maybe TRBD1 (6 bases). Germline V gives CDR1 KGHDR, CDR2 SFDVKD. The CDR3 has 15 residues. V was trimmed by 3 bases and J by 0 bases, leaving 10 bases between them.

V gene TRBV19 combines with J gene TRBJ1-5, with D possibly matching TRBD1 (5 bases). Trimming stripped 3 bases from V and 3 bases from J, with 12 bases between. Germline V CDR1 and CDR2: LNHDA, SQIVND (reference sequence). This CDR3 is 15 amino acids long. CDR3 amino acids: CASSMVRQYNQPQHF. The CDR3, as DNA: TGTGCCAGTAGTATGGTGAGACAGTACAATCAGCCCCAGCATTTT.

The chain joins TRBV2 to TRBJ1-5; 9 nucleotides align to TRBD1. CDR1 is SNHLY, CDR2 FYNNEI, per germline. Germline trimming cut 8 bases from V and 9 bases from J; bases unmatched to any gene: 14. There are 15 residues in the CDR3. The CDR3 protein is CASSAGTGIFRPQHF. The DNA for the CDR3 is TGTGCCAGCTCAGCCGGGACAGGGATCTTTCGGCCCCAGCATTTT.

The J gene is TRBJ1-6, the V gene TRBV14; 9 bases are shared with TRBD1. J lost 11 bases, V lost 6 bases, and 23 bases had no gene match. The germline CDR1 and CDR2 sequences are SGHDN and FVKESK. The CDR3 is made up of 19 amino acids. CDR3 bases: TGTGCCAGCAGTCTGAAGACCGGGACAGGGTATGGGAAACTTCCACCCCTCCACTTT. This sequence encodes CASSLKTGTGYGKLPPLHF.

This clone was recorded a few times. CDR3 region: CASSLTGDSGNTIYF. CDR3 nucleotide sequence: TGTGCCAGCAGCTTGACAGGGGACTCTGGAAACACCATATATTTT. The rearrangement uses TRBV5-6 and TRBJ1-3, with 7 bases matching TRBD1. V lost 1 base to trimming and J lost 0 bases; unmatched junction nucleotides: 1. Germline CDR1 is SGHDT and CDR2 is YYEEEE. CDR3 length equals 15 residues.

This sequence joins TRBV19 and TRBJ1-1; TRBD1 matches 9 bases. Germline CDR1 LNHDA, CDR2 SQIVND (reference sequence). With V trimmed by 5 bases and J by 5 bases, 3 bases remained unmatched. This CDR3 has 13 amino acids. The CDR3 DNA reads as TGTGCCAGTAGTTTACAGGGGGCGACTGAAGCTTTCTTT. It translates to CASSLQGATEAFF.

This clone is a singleton in its sample. The chain uses TRBV11-2 and TRBJ2-7, with D tentatively TRBD1 (6 bases). The V and J ends lost 5 bases and 0 bases respectively, with 14 bases between them. The CDR3 length is 15 residues. Looked up from germline, CDR1 is SGHAT and CDR2 is FQNNGV. CDR3 nucleotide sequence: TGTGCCAGCAGCCGAGACAGGCTATCCTCCTACGAGCAGTACTTC. It translates to CASSRDRLSSYEQYF.

The CDR3 coding sequence is TGTGCCAGCAGCTTAGGGGCTAGCGGGTCCTCTCAAGAGACCCAGTACTTC. As protein: CASSLGASGSSQETQYF. The chain combines TRBV7-2 with TRBJ2-5; 8 bases are shared with TRBD2. The CDR3 spans 17 residues. V lost 1 base and J lost 2; bases outside the gene matches: 9. Germline CDR1 and CDR2: SGHTA and FQGNSA.

This clone was seen more than once but under ten times. The chain has TRBV28 and TRBJ1-1; D uncertain. The germline V gene encodes CDR1 MDHEN and CDR2 SYDVKM. This CDR3 spans 14 amino acids. Trimming stripped 2 bases from V and 1 base from J, with 8 bases between. CDR3 coding DNA: TGTGCCAGCAGTTTAGTGAGGCCGAACACTGAAGCTTTCTTT. This gives the protein CASSLVRPNTEAFF.

J is TRBJ2-2 and V is TRBV27; D not certain. CDR3 length: 13 residues. Germline CDR1 reads MNHEY; CDR2 reads SMNVEV (reference sequence). Trimming took 6 bases from V and 4 from J, leaving 9 bases between them. CDR3 residues: CASSRKITGELFF. In DNA form, the CDR3 reads TGTGCCAGCAGCCGTAAAATCACCGGGGAGCTGTTTTTT.

The chain joins TRBV19 to TRBJ2-1; TRBD2 might be the D (5 bases). The CDR3 has 15 residues. The V gene's germline CDR1 is LNHDA and CDR2 SQIVND (reference sequence). Trimming took off 7 bases at V and 5 bases at J, with 18 bases between the two ends. Here the CDR3 reads CASNREGSLHNEQFF. The CDR3 bases are TGTGCCAGTAACCGCGAGGGAAGTCTCCACAATGAGCAGTTCTTC.

The count of this clone is one. The chain couples TRBV30 to TRBJ2-4; possibly TRBD2 for D (6 bases). Germline CDR1 reads GTSNPN; CDR2 reads SVGIG (reference sequence). This CDR3 is 15 amino acids long. Between the trimmed V and J ends, which lost 5 bases and 2 bases, there was a span of 16 bases. The CDR3 nucleotides read TGTGCCTGGGCTCCACGGGGGTTTACCAAAAACATTCAGTACTTC. The encoded protein is CAWAPRGFTKNIQYF. Based on the CDR3 plus reference TRBV30 and TRBJ2-4, the full variable domain is SQTIHQWPATLVQPVGSPLSLECTVEGTSNPNLYWYRQAAGRGLQLLFYSVGIGQISSEVPQNLSASRPQDRQFILSSKKLLLSDSGFYLCAWAPRGFTKNIQYFGAGTRLSVL.

This clone was counted a single time. The rearrangement links TRBV6-1 to TRBJ1-3; D gene ambiguous. The length of the CDR3 is 15 residues. Germline loops: CDR1 MNHNS, CDR2 SASEGT. V was cut by 1 base and J by 0 bases, with 7 bases left in between. The DNA for the CDR3 is TGTGCCAGCAGTGAAGGCAGAAACTCTGGAAACACCATATATTTT. Its protein product is CASSEGRNSGNTIYF.

J is TRBJ2-1 and V is TRBV14, with 13 bases matching TRBD2. CDR1 and CDR2 (germline): SGHDN, FVKESK. Losses at the gene ends were 4 bases for V and 6 bases for J; bases not matched to a gene: 3. CDR3 size: 15 residues. CDR3 residues: CASSRTSGGGNEQFF. CDR3 coding DNA: TGTGCCAGCAGCCGGACTAGCGGGGGTGGCAATGAGCAGTTCTTC.

The rearrangement joins TRBV15 to TRBJ1-5, with TRBD1 matching over 7 bases. Trimming at V came to 1 base and at J to 5 bases, leaving 14 bases not matched to a gene. CDR3 length: 18 residues. CDR1 LNHNV and CDR2 YYDKDF come from the germline V gene (reference sequence). In DNA, the CDR3 is TGTGCCACCAGCAGAGTAGTAGGGGATAGACAGGGTTATCAGCCCCAGCATTTT. Encoded protein: CATSRVVGDRQGYQPQHF. Supplemented by reference TRBV15 and TRBJ1-5, the full variable domain reads DAMVIQNPRYQVTQFGKPVTLSCSQTLNHNVMYWYQQKSSQAPKLLFHYYDKDFNNEADTPDNFQSRRPNTSFCFLDIRSPGLGDTAMYLCATSRVVGDRQGYQPQHFGDGTRLSIL.

The V gene is TRBV28, the J gene TRBJ1-4, with D maybe TRBD1 (5 bases). The CDR3 sequence is 13 residues long. From germline, CDR1 is MDHEN and CDR2 SYDVKM. V was trimmed by 7 bases and J by 6 bases, leaving 12 bases between them. The CDR3 here is CASTMGGDEKLFF. The CDR3 DNA reads as TGTGCCAGCACCATGGGGGGTGATGAAAAACTGTTTTTT.

This chain uses TRBV7-3 with TRBJ2-3; possibly TRBD1 for D (6 bases). The CDR3 has 14 amino acids. Trimming shortened V by 3 bases and J by 6 bases, and 13 bases separated the two germline ends. Germline assignment: CDR1 SGHTA and CDR2 FQGTGA. The CDR3 coding sequence is TGTGCCAGCAGCTTGGTGGGCCAGGGGGATACGCAGTATTTT. Protein product: CASSLVGQGDTQYF.

The chain uses TRBV9 and TRBJ2-1; D gene ambiguous. In germline, CDR1 is SGDLS, CDR2 YYNGEE. The germline V and J ends were trimmed by 0 bases and 8 bases, with 12 bases remaining between them. The CDR3 extends over 14 amino acids. This CDR3 is CASSVAISPDEQFF. CDR3 DNA: TGTGCCAGCAGCGTAGCCATCTCGCCGGATGAGCAGTTCTTC. The variable domain in full, completed from reference TRBV9 and TRBJ2-1, reads DSGVTQTPKHLITATGQRVTLRCSPRSGDLSVYWYQQSLDQGLQFLIQYYNGEERAKGNILERFSAQQFPDLHSELNLSSLELGDSALYFCASSVAISPDEQFFGPGTRLTVL.

With respect to this clone: The sample has other DNA sequences that encode this CDR3 too. The rearrangement links TRBV12-5 to TRBJ1-2, with 8 bases that match TRBD1. This CDR3 comprises 16 residues. Germline lookup yields CDR1 LGHNT and CDR2 FRNRAP. V shed 7 bases and J 4 bases; nucleotides not matched to a gene: 14. CDR3 bases: TGTGCTAGTGTTGCAAATCCCGGACAGGGCGGCTATGGCTACACCTTC. Protein product: CASVANPGQGGYGYTF. Complete variable domain (other parts from reference TRBV12-5 and TRBJ1-2): DARVTQTPRHKVTEMGQEVTMRCQPILGHNTVFWYRQTMMQGLELLAYFRNRAPLDDSGMPKDRFSAEMPDATLATLKIQPSEPRDSAVYFCASVANPGQGGYGYTFGSGTRLTVV.